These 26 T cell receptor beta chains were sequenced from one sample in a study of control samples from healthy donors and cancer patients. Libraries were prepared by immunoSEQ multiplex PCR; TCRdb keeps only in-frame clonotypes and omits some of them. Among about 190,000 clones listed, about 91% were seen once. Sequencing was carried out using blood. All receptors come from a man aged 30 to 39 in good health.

The chain's CDR3 is CASTQRGFNEKLFF. The CDR3, as DNA: TGTGCCAGCACCCAAAGGGGCTTTAATGAAAAACTGTTTTTT. The rearrangement links TRBV6-1 to TRBJ1-4; a possible D gene is TRBD1 (5 bases). Germline V gives CDR1 MNHNS, CDR2 SASEGT. The CDR3 is made up of 14 amino acids. Trimming cost V 7 bases and J 4 bases, with 13 bases left between them.

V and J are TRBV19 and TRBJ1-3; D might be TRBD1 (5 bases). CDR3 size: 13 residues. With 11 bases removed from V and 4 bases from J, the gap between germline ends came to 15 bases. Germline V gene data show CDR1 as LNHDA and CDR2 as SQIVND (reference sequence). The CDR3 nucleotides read TGTGCCGGCGGGGGGAGAGAAGGAAACACCATATATTTT. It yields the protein CAGGGREGNTIYF. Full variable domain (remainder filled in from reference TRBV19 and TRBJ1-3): DGGITQSPKYLFRKEGQNVTLSCEQNLNHDAMYWYRQDPGQGLRLIYYSQIVNDFQKGDIAEGYSVSREKKESFPLTVTSAQKNPTAFYLCAGGGREGNTIYFGEGSWLTVV.

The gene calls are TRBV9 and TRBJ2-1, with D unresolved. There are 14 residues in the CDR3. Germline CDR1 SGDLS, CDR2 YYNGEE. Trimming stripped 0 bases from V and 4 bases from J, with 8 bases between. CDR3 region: CASSVVASYNEQFF. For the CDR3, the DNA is TGTGCCAGCAGCGTAGTGGCCAGTTACAATGAGCAGTTCTTC. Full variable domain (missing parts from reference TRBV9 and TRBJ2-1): DSGVTQTPKHLITATGQRVTLRCSPRSGDLSVYWYQQSLDQGLQFLIQYYNGEERAKGNILERFSAQQFPDLHSELNLSSLELGDSALYFCASSVVASYNEQFFGPGTRLTVL.

The CDR3 loop is CASRGQASRTEAFF. The CDR3 bases are TGTGCCAGTAGGGGACAGGCGAGTCGTACTGAAGCTTTCTTT. The chain has TRBV19 and TRBJ1-1; 8 bases are shared with TRBD1. Per germline, CDR1 LNHDA and CDR2 SQIVND (reference sequence). The CDR3 is 14 residues long. V was clipped by 6 bases and J by 5 bases; unmatched bases: 8.

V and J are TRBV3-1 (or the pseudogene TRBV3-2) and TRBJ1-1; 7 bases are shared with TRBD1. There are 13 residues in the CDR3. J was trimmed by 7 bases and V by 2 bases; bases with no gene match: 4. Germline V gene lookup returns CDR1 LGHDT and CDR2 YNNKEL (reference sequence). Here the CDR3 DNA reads TGTGCCAGCAGCCAATACCGGGACAGTGAAGCTTTCTTT. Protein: CASSQYRDSEAFF.

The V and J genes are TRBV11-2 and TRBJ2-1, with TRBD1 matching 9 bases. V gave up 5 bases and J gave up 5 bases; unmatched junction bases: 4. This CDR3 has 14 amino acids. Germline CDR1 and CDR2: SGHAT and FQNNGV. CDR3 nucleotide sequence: TGTGCCAGCAGCACCCGGGACAGGGACAATGAGCAGTTCTTC. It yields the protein CASSTRDRDNEQFF.

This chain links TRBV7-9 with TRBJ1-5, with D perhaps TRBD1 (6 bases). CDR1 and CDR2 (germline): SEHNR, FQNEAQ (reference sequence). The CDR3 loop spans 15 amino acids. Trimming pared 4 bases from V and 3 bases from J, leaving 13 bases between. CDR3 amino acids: CASSSTGMDNQPQHF. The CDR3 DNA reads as TGTGCCAGCAGCTCCACAGGGATGGACAATCAGCCCCAGCATTTT.

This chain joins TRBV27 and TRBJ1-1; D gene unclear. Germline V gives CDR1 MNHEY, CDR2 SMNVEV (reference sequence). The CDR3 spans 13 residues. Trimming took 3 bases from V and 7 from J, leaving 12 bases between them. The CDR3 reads CASSLRSGIEAFF. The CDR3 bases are TGTGCCAGCAGTTTGAGGTCGGGGATTGAAGCTTTCTTT.

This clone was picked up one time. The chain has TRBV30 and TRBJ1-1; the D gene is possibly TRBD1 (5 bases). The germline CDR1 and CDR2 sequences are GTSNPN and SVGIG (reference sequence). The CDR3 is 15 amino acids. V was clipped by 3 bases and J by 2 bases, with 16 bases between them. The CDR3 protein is CAWRRESTVNTEAFF. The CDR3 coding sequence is TGTGCCTGGAGGAGGGAATCGACAGTTAACACTGAAGCTTTCTTT.

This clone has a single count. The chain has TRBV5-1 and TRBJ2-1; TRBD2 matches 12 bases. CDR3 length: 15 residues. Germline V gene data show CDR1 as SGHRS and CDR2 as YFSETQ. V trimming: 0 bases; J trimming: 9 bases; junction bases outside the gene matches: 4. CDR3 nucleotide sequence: TGCGCCAGCAGCTTGGCACTAGCGGGGGGAAGTGAGCAGTTCTTC. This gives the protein CASSLALAGGSEQFF. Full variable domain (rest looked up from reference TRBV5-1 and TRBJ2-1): KAGVTQTPRYLIKTRGQQVTLSCSPISGHRSVSWYQQTPGQGLQFLFEYFSETQRNKGNFPGRFSGRQFSNSRSEMNVSTLELGDSALYLCASSLALAGGSEQFFGPGTRLTVL.

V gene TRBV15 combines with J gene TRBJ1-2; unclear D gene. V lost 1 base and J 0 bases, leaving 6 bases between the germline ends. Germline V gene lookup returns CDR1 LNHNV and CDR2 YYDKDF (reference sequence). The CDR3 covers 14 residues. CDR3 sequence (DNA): TGTGCCACCAGCAGAGGTCCAGCTAACTATGGCTACACCTTC. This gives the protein CATSRGPANYGYTF. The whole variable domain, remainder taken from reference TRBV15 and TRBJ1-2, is DAMVIQNPRYQVTQFGKPVTLSCSQTLNHNVMYWYQQKSSQAPKLLFHYYDKDFNNEADTPDNFQSRRPNTSFCFLDIRSPGLGDTAMYLCATSRGPANYGYTFGSGTRLTVV.

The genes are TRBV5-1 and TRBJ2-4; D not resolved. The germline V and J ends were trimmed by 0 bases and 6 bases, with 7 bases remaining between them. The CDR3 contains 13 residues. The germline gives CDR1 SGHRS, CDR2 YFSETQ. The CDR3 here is CASSLDTINIQYF. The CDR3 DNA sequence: TGCGCCAGCAGCTTGGACACTATAAACATTCAGTACTTC.

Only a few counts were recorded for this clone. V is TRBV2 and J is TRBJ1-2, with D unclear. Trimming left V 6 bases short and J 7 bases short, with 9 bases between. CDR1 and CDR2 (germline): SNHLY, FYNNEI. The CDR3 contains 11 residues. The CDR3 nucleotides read TGTGCCAGCAGCGGCGCAGCTGGCTACACCTTC. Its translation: CASSGAAGYTF. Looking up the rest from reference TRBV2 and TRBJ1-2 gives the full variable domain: EPEVTQTPSHQVTQMGQEVILRCVPISNHLYFYWYRQILGQKVEFLVSFYNNEISEKSEIFDDQFSVERPDGSNFTLKIRSTKLEDSAMYFCASSGAAGYTFGSGTRLTVV.

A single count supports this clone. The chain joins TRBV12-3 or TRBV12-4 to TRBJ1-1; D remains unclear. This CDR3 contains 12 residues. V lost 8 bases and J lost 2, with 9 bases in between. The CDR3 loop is CASLTSNTEAFF. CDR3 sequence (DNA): TGTGCCAGCCTGACAAGTAACACTGAAGCTTTCTTT.

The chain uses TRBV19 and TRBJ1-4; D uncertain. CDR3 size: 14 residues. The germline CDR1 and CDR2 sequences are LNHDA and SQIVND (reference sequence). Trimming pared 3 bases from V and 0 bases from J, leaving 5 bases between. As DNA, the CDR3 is TGTGCCAGTAGTATTGGGACAACTAATGAAAAACTGTTTTTT. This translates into CASSIGTTNEKLFF.

CDR3 sequence (DNA): TGTGCCAGCAGCTCGGGACGGACCTACGAGCAGTACTTC. It specifies CASSSGRTYEQYF. The chain carries TRBV7-9 and TRBJ2-7, with D perhaps assigned TRBD1 or TRBD2 (5 bases each). Trimming shortened V by 4 bases and J by 2 bases, and 9 bases separated the two germline ends. The germline gives CDR1 SEHNR, CDR2 FQNEAQ (reference sequence). This CDR3 spans 13 amino acids.

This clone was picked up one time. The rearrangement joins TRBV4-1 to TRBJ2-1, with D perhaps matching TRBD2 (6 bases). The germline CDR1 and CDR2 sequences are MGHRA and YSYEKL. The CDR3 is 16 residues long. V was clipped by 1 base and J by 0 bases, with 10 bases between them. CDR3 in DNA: TGCGCCAGCAGCCAAGGAGGCGGGGACTCCTACAATGAGCAGTTCTTC. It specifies CASSQGGGDSYNEQFF.

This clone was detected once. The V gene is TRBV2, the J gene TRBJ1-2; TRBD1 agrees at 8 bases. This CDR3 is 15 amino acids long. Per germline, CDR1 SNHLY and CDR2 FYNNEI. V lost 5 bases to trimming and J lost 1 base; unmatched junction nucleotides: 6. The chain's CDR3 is CASSKMDRVNYGYTF. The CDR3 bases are TGTGCCAGCAGTAAAATGGACAGGGTTAACTATGGCTACACCTTC.

The CDR3 sequence is CASSLRSGNTIYF. DNA of the CDR3: TGTGCCAGCAGCCTCAGGTCCGGAAACACCATATATTTT. The genes are TRBV21-1 and TRBJ1-3; the table names TRBD1, a call not compared with the DNA. TRBV21-1 is a known pseudogene. The CDR3 sequence is 13 residues long.

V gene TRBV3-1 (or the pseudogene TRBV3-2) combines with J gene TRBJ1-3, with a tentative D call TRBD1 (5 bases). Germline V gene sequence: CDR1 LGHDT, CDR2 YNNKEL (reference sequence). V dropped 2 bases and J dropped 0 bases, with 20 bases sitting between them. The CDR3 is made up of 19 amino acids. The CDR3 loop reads CASSQPRGTSEYSGNTIYF. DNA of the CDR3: TGTGCCAGCAGCCAACCCCGTGGGACGTCGGAATACTCTGGAAACACCATATATTTT.

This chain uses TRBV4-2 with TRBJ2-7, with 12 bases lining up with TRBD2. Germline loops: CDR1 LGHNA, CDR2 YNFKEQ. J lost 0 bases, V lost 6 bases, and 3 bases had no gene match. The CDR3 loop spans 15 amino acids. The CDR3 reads CASRLAGGYSYEQYF. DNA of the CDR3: TGTGCCAGCAGACTAGCGGGGGGTTACTCCTACGAGCAGTACTTC.

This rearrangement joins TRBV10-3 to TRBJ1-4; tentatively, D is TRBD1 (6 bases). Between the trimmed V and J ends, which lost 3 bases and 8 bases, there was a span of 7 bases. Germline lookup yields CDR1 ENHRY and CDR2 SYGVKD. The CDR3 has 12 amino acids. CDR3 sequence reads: CAISDTGEKLFF. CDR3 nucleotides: TGTGCCATCAGTGATACAGGGGAAAAACTGTTTTTT.

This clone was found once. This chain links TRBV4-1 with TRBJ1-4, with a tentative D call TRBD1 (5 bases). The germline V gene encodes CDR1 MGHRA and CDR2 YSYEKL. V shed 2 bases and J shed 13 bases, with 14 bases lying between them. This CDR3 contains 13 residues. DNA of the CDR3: TGCGCCAGCAGCCAAAAGCCTTCGGGGGGACTGTTTTTT. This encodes CASSQKPSGGLFF.

The CDR3 is CASRLDQGRNQPQHF. The CDR3 DNA reads TGTGCCAGTAGACTCGATCAGGGTAGAAATCAGCCCCAGCATTTT. The chain recombines TRBV19 with TRBJ1-5; TRBD1 is a possible D gene (5 bases). The V end was cut by 6 bases, the J end by 4 bases, with 16 bases between. CDR1 LNHDA and CDR2 SQIVND come from the germline V gene (reference sequence). The CDR3 consists of 15 residues. The whole variable domain, filled in from reference TRBV19 and TRBJ1-5, reads DGGITQSPKYLFRKEGQNVTLSCEQNLNHDAMYWYRQDPGQGLRLIYYSQIVNDFQKGDIAEGYSVSREKKESFPLTVTSAQKNPTAFYLCASRLDQGRNQPQHFGDGTRLSIL.

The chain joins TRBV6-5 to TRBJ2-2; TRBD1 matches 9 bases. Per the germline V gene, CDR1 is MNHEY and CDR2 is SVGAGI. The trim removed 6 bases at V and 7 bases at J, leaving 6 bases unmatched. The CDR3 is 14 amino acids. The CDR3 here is CASSPGQGGGELFF. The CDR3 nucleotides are TGTGCCAGCAGCCCGGGACAGGGCGGCGGGGAGCTGTTTTTT.

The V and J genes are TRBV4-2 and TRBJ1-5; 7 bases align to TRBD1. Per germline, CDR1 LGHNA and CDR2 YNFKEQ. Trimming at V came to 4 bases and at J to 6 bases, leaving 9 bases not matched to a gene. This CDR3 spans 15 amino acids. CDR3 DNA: TGTGCCAGCAGCCGAATGGCAGGGGGTCGTCAGCCCCAGCATTTT. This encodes CASSRMAGGRQPQHF.